A single sample is the source of the 25 T cell receptor beta chains below, sequenced in a study of molecular identifiers for immune sequencing clone quantification. TCRdb processed the PCR reads anew with MiXCR; each CDR3 protein has one entry. The sample has a few hundred thousand distinct CDR3 sequences, roughly 25% seen once. Input material: naive CD8+ T cells from blood, with Jurkat cell RNA spiked in. The subset denotes: FACS-sorted CD8+CD4-CCR7+CD45RA+ naive T cells. Receptors originate from a human donor in good health. Some libraries in this study had Jurkat cell RNA spiked in.

This clonotype turned up a few times. The V and J genes are TRBV27 and TRBJ1-1; D not certain. Deletions cut 3 bases from V and 3 bases from J, with 8 bases between. There are 13 residues in the CDR3. CDR1 and CDR2 (germline): MNHEY, SMNVEV (reference sequence). The CDR3 bases are TGTGCCAGCAGTTTTAATAGAGACACTGAAGCTTTCTTT. It translates to CASSFNRDTEAFF.

This clonotype was found many times. V is TRBV4-3 and J is TRBJ2-1, with 10 bases aligning to TRBD2. V gave up 4 bases and J gave up 7 bases; unmatched junction bases: 4. The CDR3 has 14 residues. Germline V gene lookup returns CDR1 LGHNA and CDR2 YSLEER. The CDR3 spells CASSPGTSENEQFF. In DNA, the CDR3 is TGCGCCAGCAGCCCGGGGACTAGCGAAAATGAGCAGTTCTTC.

This clonotype has a handful of counts. Germline is not matched at one junction end, which may reflect a read error. This chain connects TRBV19 to TRBJ1-4; the D is unclear. The CDR3 loop spans 15 amino acids. CDR1 LNHDA and CDR2 SQIVND come from the germline V gene (reference sequence). CDR3 in amino acids: CASSPGPWPNEKLFF. The CDR3 nucleotides are TGTGCCAGTAGTCCCGGGCCCTGGCCTAATGAGAAACTGTTTTTT.

This rearrangement joins TRBV9 to TRBJ2-5; 8 bases fit TRBD2. Trimming cost V 2 bases and J 2 bases; bases outside gene matches: 11. The CDR3 runs 17 residues. Germline V gene sequence: CDR1 SGDLS, CDR2 YYNGEE. The CDR3 loop is CASSVESGSRGQETQYF. Written as DNA, the CDR3 is TGTGCCAGCAGCGTTGAGAGCGGGAGTCGGGGACAAGAGACCCAGTACTTC.

Concerning this clonotype itself: A read error is likely, as this CDR3 ends without the conserved phenylalanine or tryptophan. The chain couples TRBV20-1 to TRBJ1-1; 7 bases are a match to TRBD1. With V trimmed by 5 bases and J by 3 bases, 9 bases remained unmatched. The CDR3 length is 14 residues. Germline values: CDR1 DFQATT, CDR2 SNEGSKA (reference sequence). The CDR3 DNA is TGCAGTGCTGGGCAGGGGGTGGCGTACACTGAAGCTTTCCTT. Translating it yields CSAGQGVAYTEAFL.

This clonotype was counted a few times. The rearrangement uses TRBV9 and TRBJ2-5, with D possibly matching TRBD1 (5 bases). Germline values: CDR1 SGDLS, CDR2 YYNGEE. Trimming took off 3 bases at V and 1 base at J, with 10 bases between the two ends. The CDR3 totals 14 residues. The CDR3 here is CASSAGHFQETQYF. For the CDR3, the DNA is TGTGCCAGCAGCGCAGGACACTTCCAAGAGACCCAGTACTTC.

This clonotype was seen a handful of times. The rearrangement uses TRBV28 and TRBJ2-2; either TRBD1 or TRBD2 may supply D (5 bases each). The CDR3 runs to 16 residues. Trimming removed 4 bases from V and 1 base from J, with 13 bases in between. CDR1 is MDHEN, CDR2 SYDVKM, per germline. In nucleotides, the CDR3 is TGTGCCAGCAGTTGGGACCGAAAACTGAACACCGGGGAGCTGTTTTTT. It yields the protein CASSWDRKLNTGELFF.

This clonotype was seen at least ten times. The V call is TRBV7-9, the J call TRBJ2-3; no clear D. V lost 1 base and J 1 base, leaving 12 bases between the germline ends. The CDR3 runs 16 residues. CDR1 and CDR2 (germline): SEHNR, FQNEAQ (reference sequence). The CDR3 nucleotides read TGTGCCAGCAGCTTAGGTCAGTTCCTTGGCACAGATACGCAGTATTTT. This gives the protein CASSLGQFLGTDTQYF.

This clonotype was counted between two and nine times. The chain uses TRBV9 and TRBJ2-2; D gene uncertain. Germline V gene sequence: CDR1 SGDLS, CDR2 YYNGEE. CDR3 length equals 12 residues. The germline V and J ends were trimmed by 0 bases and 8 bases, with 5 bases remaining between them. In nucleotides, the CDR3 is TGTGCCAGCAGCGTAGGATCAGGGGAGCTGTTTTTT. Translated: CASSVGSGELFF.

The chain carries TRBV28 and TRBJ2-7; possible D gene TRBD1, 6 bases. This CDR3 spans 15 amino acids. Trimming took 5 bases from V and 5 from J, leaving 19 bases between them. Looked up from germline, CDR1 is MDHEN and CDR2 is SYDVKM. The CDR3 nucleotides read TGTGCCAGCAGTCCCTATGAGCAGGGGAGCGACGAGCAGTACTTC. It codes for CASSPYEQGSDEQYF.

The J gene is TRBJ2-5, the V gene TRBV7-8; 8 bases agree with TRBD2. The CDR3 is 16 amino acids. CDR1 is SGHVS, CDR2 FQNEAQ, per germline. V trimming: 5 bases; J trimming: 5 bases; junction bases outside the gene matches: 13. CDR3: CASSLPASGGFETQYF. CDR3 sequence (DNA): TGTGCCAGCAGCCTTCCGGCGAGCGGGGGTTTCGAGACCCAGTACTTC.

This clonotype occurred many times. The chain combines TRBV20-1 with TRBJ2-3; weak D call: TRBD2 (6 bases). V dropped 8 bases and J dropped 4 bases, with 7 bases sitting between them. This CDR3 region has 10 residues. Germline-derived CDR1 and CDR2 are DFQATT and SNEGSKA (reference sequence). In nucleotides, the CDR3 is TGCAGTCGCGGGGCAGATACGCAGTATTTT. The encoded protein is CSRGADTQYF.

This clonotype was seen a handful of times. The chain uses TRBV28 and TRBJ2-3; D gene uncertain. Trimming stripped 1 base from V and 2 bases from J, with 16 bases between. Germline V gene data show CDR1 as MDHEN and CDR2 as SYDVKM. The CDR3 sequence is 17 residues long. CDR3 nucleotides: TGTGCCAGCAGTTTATTGCCGCGTATGGATTCCACAGATACGCAGTATTTT. Translated: CASSLLPRMDSTDTQYF.

This clonotype was detected a few times. A much larger clone is a single base away; this may be a read error. The chain couples TRBV29-1 to TRBJ1-1; D uncertain. Per the germline V gene, CDR1 is SQVTM and CDR2 is ANQGSEA. This CDR3 spans 11 amino acids. For the CDR3, the DNA is TGCAGCGTTGACCATAGGACTGAAGCTCTCTTT. Its protein is CSVDHRTEALF. The full variable domain, its missing parts supplied by reference TRBV29-1 and TRBJ1-1, is SAVISQKPSRDICQRGTSLTIQCQVDSQVTMMFWYRQQPGQSLTLIATANQGSEATYESGFVIDKFPISRPNLTFSTLTVSNMSPEDSSIYLCSVDHRTEALFGQGTRLTVV.

As for this clonotype: Possible read error: a much larger clone is one base away. The rearrangement uses TRBV25-1 and TRBJ2-3, with D tentatively TRBD1 (6 bases). The length of the CDR3 is 14 residues. The V end lost 3 bases, the J end lost 1 base, and 8 bases lay between the germline ends. Germline CDR1 and CDR2: MGHDK and SYGVNS. CDR3 protein: CASSEDRCTDTQYF. DNA of the CDR3: TGTGCCAGCAGTGAGGACAGATGCACAGATACGCAGTATTTT.

This clonotype was detected only a few times. The genes are TRBV18 and TRBJ2-7; D assignment may be TRBD1 or TRBD2 (5 bases each). The CDR3 is 13 residues long. Germline V lookup: CDR1 KGHSH, CDR2 LQKENI. V shed 8 bases and J shed 3 bases, with 14 bases lying between them. The CDR3 reads CASIRDGHYEQYF. CDR3 DNA: TGTGCCAGCATCCGGGACGGGCACTACGAGCAGTACTTC.

This clonotype was detected only a few times. This sequence joins TRBV6-6 and TRBJ1-5; D ambiguous. This CDR3 has 12 residues. V lost 5 bases and J lost 7, with 9 bases in between. Germline values: CDR1 MNHNY, CDR2 SVGAGI (reference sequence). CDR3 coding DNA: TGTGCCAGCAGTCCTTCGGAGCAGCCCCAGCATTTT. Its translation is CASSPSEQPQHF.

This clonotype was detected once. The chain carries TRBV7-9 and TRBJ2-1; D is perhaps TRBD2 (6 bases). There are 16 residues in the CDR3. The germline CDR1 and CDR2 sequences are SEHNR and FQNEAQ (reference sequence). Trimming removed 8 bases from V and 0 bases from J, with 17 bases in between. CDR3 loop: CASGKGGISSYNEQFF. DNA for the CDR3: TGTGCCAGCGGGAAAGGCGGGATAAGCTCCTACAATGAGCAGTTCTTC.

This clonotype was seen repeatedly, ten times or more. CDR3 protein: CASSPFRGQGVADTQYF. DNA of the CDR3: TGTGCCAGCTCACCATTTCGGGGACAGGGAGTCGCAGATACGCAGTATTTT. The chain carries TRBV18 and TRBJ2-3; 9 positions match TRBD1. The ends lost 2 bases at V and 4 bases at J; junction bases unmatched: 10. Germline V gene lookup returns CDR1 KGHSH and CDR2 LQKENI. This CDR3 is 17 amino acids long.

The table lists this clonotype with a few counts. The V call is TRBV19, the J call TRBJ1-2; tentatively, D is TRBD1 (6 bases). The CDR3 totals 15 residues. The V end lost 3 bases, the J end lost 0 bases, and 11 bases lay between the germline ends. The germline CDR1 and CDR2 sequences are LNHDA and SQIVND (reference sequence). This chain's CDR3 is CASSILQGTNYGYTF. In DNA form, the CDR3 reads TGTGCCAGTAGTATCCTGCAGGGGACTAACTATGGCTACACCTTC.

This chain joins TRBV20-1 and TRBJ1-5; D is undetermined. Germline V gene data show CDR1 as DFQATT and CDR2 as SNEGSKA (reference sequence). The CDR3 has 13 amino acids. V lost 0 bases and J 5 bases, leaving 8 bases between the germline ends. The CDR3 DNA reads as TGCAGTGCTAGAGAGATCAGCGATCAGCCCCAGCATTTT. Amino acids: CSAREISDQPQHF.

This chain joins TRBV7-2 and TRBJ2-1, with D perhaps matching TRBD2 (6 bases). The CDR3 is 15 amino acids. In germline, CDR1 is SGHTA, CDR2 FQGNSA. V shed 4 bases and J shed 4 bases, with 14 bases lying between them. This chain's CDR3 is CASSSFGGDYNEQFF. CDR3 nucleotide sequence: TGTGCCAGCAGCTCCTTTGGCGGGGATTACAATGAGCAGTTCTTC.

The table lists this clonotype with a few counts. The CDR3 sequence is CASNLAGGGTDTQYF. In DNA form, the CDR3 reads TGTGCCAGTAACCTAGCGGGGGGAGGCACAGATACGCAGTATTTT. The gene calls are TRBV19 and TRBJ2-3, with 11 bases fitting TRBD2. The CDR3 contains 15 residues. Per the germline V gene, CDR1 is LNHDA and CDR2 is SQIVND (reference sequence). The trim removed 7 bases at V and 1 base at J, leaving 4 bases unmatched.

For this clonotype: This may come from a read error, since a much larger clone is one base off. The gene calls are TRBV6-2 or TRBV6-3 and TRBJ1-1; D uncertain. From germline, CDR1 is MNHEY and CDR2 SVGEGT. The CDR3 covers 11 residues. CDR3 loop: CASSQGQEALF. CDR3 bases: TGTGCCAGCAGTCAAGGTCAGGAAGCTCTCTTT.

The chain uses TRBV5-6 and TRBJ1-2, with D hard to call. Trimming left V 1 base short and J 7 bases short, with 17 bases between. The CDR3 is 15 residues long. In germline, CDR1 is SGHDT, CDR2 YYEEEE. In DNA form, the CDR3 reads TGTGCCAGCAGCTTGATCCGATCCGAACTCTCTGGCTACACCTTC. This encodes CASSLIRSELSGYTF.